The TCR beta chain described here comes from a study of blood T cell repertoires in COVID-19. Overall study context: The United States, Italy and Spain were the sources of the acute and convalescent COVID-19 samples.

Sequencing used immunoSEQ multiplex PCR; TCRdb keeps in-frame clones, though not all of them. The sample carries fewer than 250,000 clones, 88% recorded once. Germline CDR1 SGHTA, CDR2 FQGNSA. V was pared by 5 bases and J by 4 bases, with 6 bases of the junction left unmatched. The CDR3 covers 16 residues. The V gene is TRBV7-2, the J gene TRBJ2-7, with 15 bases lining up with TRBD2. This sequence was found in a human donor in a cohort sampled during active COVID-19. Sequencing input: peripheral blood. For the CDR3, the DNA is TGTGCCAGCAGCCTCGTCGGGACTAGCGGGGGGTACGAGCAGTACTTC. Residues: CASSLVGTSGGYEQYF.